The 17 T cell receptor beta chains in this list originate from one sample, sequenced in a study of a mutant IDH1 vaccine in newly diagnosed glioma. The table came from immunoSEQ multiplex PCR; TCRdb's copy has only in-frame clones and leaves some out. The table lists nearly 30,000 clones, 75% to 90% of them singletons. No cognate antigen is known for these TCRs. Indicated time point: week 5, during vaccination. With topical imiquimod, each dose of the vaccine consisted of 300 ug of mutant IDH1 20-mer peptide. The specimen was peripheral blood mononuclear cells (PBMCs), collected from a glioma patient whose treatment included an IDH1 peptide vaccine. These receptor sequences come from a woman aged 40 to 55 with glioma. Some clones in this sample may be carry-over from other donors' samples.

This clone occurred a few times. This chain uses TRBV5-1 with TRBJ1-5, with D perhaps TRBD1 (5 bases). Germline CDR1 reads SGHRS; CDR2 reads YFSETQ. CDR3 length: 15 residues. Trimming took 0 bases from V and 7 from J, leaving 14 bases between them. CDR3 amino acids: CASSLGGGEGQPQHF. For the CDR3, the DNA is TGCGCCAGCAGCTTGGGTGGGGGGGAAGGGCAGCCCCAGCATTTT.

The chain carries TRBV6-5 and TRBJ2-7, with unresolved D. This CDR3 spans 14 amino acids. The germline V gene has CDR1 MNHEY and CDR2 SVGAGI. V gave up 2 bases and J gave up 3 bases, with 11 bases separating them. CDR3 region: CASSYRTGLYEQYF. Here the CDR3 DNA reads TGTGCCAGCAGTTACCGGACCGGTCTCTACGAGCAGTACTTC.

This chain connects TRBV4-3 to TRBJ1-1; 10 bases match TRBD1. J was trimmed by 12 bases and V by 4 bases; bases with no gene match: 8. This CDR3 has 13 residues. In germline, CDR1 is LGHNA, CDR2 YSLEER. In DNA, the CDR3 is TGCGCCAGCAGCCCTGGGGACAGGGGTTGGTCTTTCTTT. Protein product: CASSPGDRGWSFF.

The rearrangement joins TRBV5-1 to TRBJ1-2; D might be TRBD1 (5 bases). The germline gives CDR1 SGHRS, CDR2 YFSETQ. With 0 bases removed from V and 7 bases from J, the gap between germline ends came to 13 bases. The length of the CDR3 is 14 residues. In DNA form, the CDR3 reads TGCGCCAGCAGCTTGGAGGCGCAGGGTCTTGGCTACACCTTC. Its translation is CASSLEAQGLGYTF. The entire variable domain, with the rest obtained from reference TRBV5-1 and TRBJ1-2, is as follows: KAGVTQTPRYLIKTRGQQVTLSCSPISGHRSVSWYQQTPGQGLQFLFEYFSETQRNKGNFPGRFSGRQFSNSRSEMNVSTLELGDSALYLCASSLEAQGLGYTFGSGTRLTVV.

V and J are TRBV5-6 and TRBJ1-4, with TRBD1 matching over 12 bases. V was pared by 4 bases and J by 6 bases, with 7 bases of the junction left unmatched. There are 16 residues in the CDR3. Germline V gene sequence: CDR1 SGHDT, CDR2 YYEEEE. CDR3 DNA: TGTGCCAGCAGCCATTTCCGGGACAGGGGGCATGAAAAACTGTTTTTT. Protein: CASSHFRDRGHEKLFF.

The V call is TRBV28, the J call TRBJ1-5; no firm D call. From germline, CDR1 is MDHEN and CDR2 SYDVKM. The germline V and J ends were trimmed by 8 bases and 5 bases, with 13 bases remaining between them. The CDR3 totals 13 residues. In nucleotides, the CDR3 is TGTGCCAGCTCGATCCTTTCTCATCAGCCCCAGCATTTT. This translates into CASSILSHQPQHF.

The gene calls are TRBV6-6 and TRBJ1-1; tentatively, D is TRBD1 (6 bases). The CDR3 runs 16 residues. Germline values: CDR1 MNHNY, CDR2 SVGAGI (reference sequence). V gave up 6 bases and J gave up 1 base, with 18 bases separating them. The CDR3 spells CASRRHREPSNTEAFF. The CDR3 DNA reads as TGTGCCAGCAGACGCCACAGGGAACCCTCGAACACTGAAGCTTTCTTT.

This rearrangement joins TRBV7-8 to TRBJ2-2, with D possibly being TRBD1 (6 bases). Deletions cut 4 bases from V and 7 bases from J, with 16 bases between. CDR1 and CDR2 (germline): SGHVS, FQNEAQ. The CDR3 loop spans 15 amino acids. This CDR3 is CASSSQGHLDGELFF. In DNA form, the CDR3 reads TGTGCCAGCAGCTCCCAGGGACACCTGGACGGGGAGCTGTTTTTT. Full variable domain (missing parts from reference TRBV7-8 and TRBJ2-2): GAGVSQSPRYKVAKRGQDVALRCDPISGHVSLFWYQQALGQGPEFLTYFQNEAQLDKSGLPSDRFFAERPEGSVSTLKIQRTQQEDSAVYLCASSSQGHLDGELFFGEGSRLTVL.

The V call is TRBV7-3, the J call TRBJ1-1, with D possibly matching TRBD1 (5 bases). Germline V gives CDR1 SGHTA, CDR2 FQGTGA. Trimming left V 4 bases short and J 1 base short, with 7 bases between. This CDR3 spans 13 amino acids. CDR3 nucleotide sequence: TGTGCCAGCAGCTCTGGGGCGAACACTGAAGCTTTCTTT. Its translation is CASSSGANTEAFF.

CDR3 sequence reads: CASSLYLNSYEQYF. The CDR3 bases are TGTGCCAGCAGTTTATACCTCAACTCCTACGAGCAGTACTTC. J is TRBJ2-7 and V is TRBV27; D is undetermined. The germline gives CDR1 MNHEY, CDR2 SMNVEV (reference sequence). Trimming took off 1 base at V and 0 bases at J, with 7 bases between the two ends. This CDR3 contains 14 residues.

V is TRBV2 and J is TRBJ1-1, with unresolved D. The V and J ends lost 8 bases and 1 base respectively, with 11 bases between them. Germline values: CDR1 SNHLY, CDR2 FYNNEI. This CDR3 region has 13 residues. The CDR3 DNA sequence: TGTGCCAGCGGACTGCAGCCGAACACTGAAGCTTTCTTT. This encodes CASGLQPNTEAFF. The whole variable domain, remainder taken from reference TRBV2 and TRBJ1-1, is EPEVTQTPSHQVTQMGQEVILRCVPISNHLYFYWYRQILGQKVEFLVSFYNNEISEKSEIFDDQFSVERPDGSNFTLKIRSTKLEDSAMYFCASGLQPNTEAFFGQGTRLTVV.

This chain's CDR3 is CASSPNAGNQPQHF. The CDR3 DNA is TGTGCCAGCAGCCCCAACGCGGGCAATCAGCCCCAGCATTTT. This chain links TRBV11-2 with TRBJ1-5; D gene uncertain. The CDR3 sequence is 14 residues long. V was cut by 5 bases and J by 2 bases, with 10 bases left in between. The germline gives CDR1 SGHAT, CDR2 FQNNGV.

The CDR3 loop reads CASSPGDRGYEQYF. The CDR3 bases are TGTGCCAGCTCACCCGGCGACCGGGGATACGAGCAGTACTTC. The chain employs TRBV18 and TRBJ2-7, with D perhaps TRBD2 (5 bases). V was pared by 3 bases and J by 4 bases, with 13 bases between. There are 14 residues in the CDR3. CDR1 and CDR2 from the germline V gene are KGHSH and LQKENI.

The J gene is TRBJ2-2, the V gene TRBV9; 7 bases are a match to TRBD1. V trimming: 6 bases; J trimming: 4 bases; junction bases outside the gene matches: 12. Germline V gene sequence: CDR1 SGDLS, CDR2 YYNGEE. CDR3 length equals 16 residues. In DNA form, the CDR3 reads TGTGCCAGCAACGTTGGGTGGACAGGCCTCACCGGGGAGCTGTTTTTT. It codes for CASNVGWTGLTGELFF.

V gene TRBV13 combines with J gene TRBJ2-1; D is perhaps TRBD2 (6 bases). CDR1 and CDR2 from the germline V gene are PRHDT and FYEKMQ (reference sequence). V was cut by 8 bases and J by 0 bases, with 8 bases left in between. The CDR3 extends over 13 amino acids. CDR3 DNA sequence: TGTGCCAGCCAGGAGGGCTCCTACAATGAGCAGTTCTTC. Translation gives CASQEGSYNEQFF.

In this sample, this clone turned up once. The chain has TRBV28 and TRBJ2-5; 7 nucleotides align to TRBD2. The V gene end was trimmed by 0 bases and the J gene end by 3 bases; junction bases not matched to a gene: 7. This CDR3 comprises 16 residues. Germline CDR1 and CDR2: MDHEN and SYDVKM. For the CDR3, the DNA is TGTGCCAGCAGTTTATGGGGCGGGGGAGTGGAAGAGACCCAGTACTTC. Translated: CASSLWGGGVEETQYF. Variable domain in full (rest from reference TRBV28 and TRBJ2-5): DVKVTQSSRYLVKRTGEKVFLECVQDMDHENMFWYRQDPGLGLRLIYFSYDVKMKEKGDIPEGYSVSREKKERFSLILESASTNQTSMYLCASSLWGGGVEETQYFGPGTRLLVL.

CDR3 nucleotide sequence: TGTGCCAGCAGCAAAAGGTGGCTAGCTAAGGGTAAGCAGACCCAGTACTTC. It yields the protein CASSKRWLAKGKQTQYF. J is TRBJ2-5 and V is TRBV21-1; no check of the table's D call, TRBD2, against the DNA was made. TRBV21-1 represents a pseudogene. CDR3 length: 17 amino acids.